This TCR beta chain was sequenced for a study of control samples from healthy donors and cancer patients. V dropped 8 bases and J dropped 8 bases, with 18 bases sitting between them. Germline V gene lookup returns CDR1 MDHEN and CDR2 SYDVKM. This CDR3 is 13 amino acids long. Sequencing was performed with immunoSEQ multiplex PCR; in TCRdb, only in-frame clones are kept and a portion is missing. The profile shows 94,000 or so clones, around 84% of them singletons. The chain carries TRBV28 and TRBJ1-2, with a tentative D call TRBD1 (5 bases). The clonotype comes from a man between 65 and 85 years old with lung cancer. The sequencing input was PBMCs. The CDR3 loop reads CASLADSLRGYTF. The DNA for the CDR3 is TGTGCCAGCTTAGCAGACAGTTTGAGGGGCTACACCTTC.